The 5 T cell receptor beta chains in this list originate from one sample, sequenced in a study of shared clonotypes between healthy human individuals. The table came from immunoSEQ multiplex PCR; TCRdb's copy has only in-frame clones and leaves some out. The sample yields 1 million to 1.2 million clones, approximately 77% seen once. The sequencing input was memory CD4+ T cells from PBMCs. Sample subset: CD45RA-negative fraction. These receptors were taken from a man between 18 and 35 years old in good health. Some clones in this sample may be carry-over from other donors' samples.

V and J are TRBV19 and TRBJ2-3, with D perhaps TRBD1 (6 bases). The CDR3 is 15 residues long. Germline-derived CDR1 and CDR2 are LNHDA and SQIVND (reference sequence). V dropped 3 bases and J dropped 2 bases, with 12 bases sitting between them. This chain's CDR3 is CASSIKRGSTDTQYF. Here the CDR3 DNA reads TGTGCCAGTAGTATTAAGAGGGGGTCCACAGATACGCAGTATTTT.

The gene calls are TRBV14 and TRBJ2-7; 8 positions agree with TRBD1. The J segment lost 5 bases and the V segment lost 1 base, leaving 10 bases of the junction unmatched. Germline-derived CDR1 and CDR2 are SGHDN and FVKESK. CDR3 length: 16 residues. The CDR3 nucleotides read TGTGCCAGCAGCCAAGTGCCCTCGGACAGGGCTGACGAGCAGTACTTC. This encodes CASSQVPSDRADEQYF.

V is TRBV30 and J is TRBJ2-5; D remains ambiguous. V was cut by 7 bases and J by 4 bases, with 10 bases left in between. CDR1 is GTSNPN, CDR2 SVGIG, per germline (reference sequence). This CDR3 has 11 residues. CDR3 in DNA: TGTGCCTCCCGGACCGTAGAGACCCAGTACTTC. Residues: CASRTVETQYF.

The CDR3 nucleotides are TGTGCCAGCAGTTTAGGGACGACAGCTCCCTACGAGCAGTACTTC. This gives the protein CASSLGTTAPYEQYF. This chain connects TRBV28 to TRBJ2-7; the D call may be TRBD1 or TRBD2 (5 bases each). With 2 bases removed from V and 2 bases from J, the gap between germline ends came to 13 bases. Germline CDR1 reads MDHEN; CDR2 reads SYDVKM. The CDR3 sequence is 15 residues long.

The chain combines TRBV14 with TRBJ1-1, with a tentative D call TRBD1 (5 bases). Germline-derived CDR1 and CDR2 are SGHDN and FVKESK. V lost 0 bases and J lost 7, with 15 bases in between. The length of the CDR3 is 15 residues. The CDR3 sequence is CASSQDYRPGGEAFF. The DNA of the CDR3 is TGTGCCAGCAGCCAAGATTACCGCCCCGGGGGTGAAGCTTTCTTT.